The 26 T cell receptor beta chains listed next were all sequenced from one sample in a study of shared clonotypes between healthy human individuals. Naive CD8 cells, CD45RO-negative and positively selected for CCR7, excluded terminally differentiated effector memory CD45RA+ cells. Sequencing was performed with immunoSEQ multiplex PCR; in TCRdb, only in-frame clones are kept and a portion is missing. The table lists about 2.1 million clones, around 95% of them singletons, with under 2% in the top ten. Sequencing was done on a sample of naive CD8+ T cells from PBMCs. Receptors originate from a man aged 18 to 35 in good health. Some clones in this sample may be carry-over from other donors' samples.

This chain uses TRBV7-2 with TRBJ2-5; 7 bases are shared with TRBD2. Germline V gene sequence: CDR1 SGHTA, CDR2 FQGNSA. The V segment lost 5 bases and the J segment 2 bases; nucleotides outside the gene matches: 17. CDR3 size: 18 residues. This CDR3 reads CASSPRWLAETGQETQYF. In DNA, the CDR3 is TGTGCCAGCAGCCCACGTTGGCTAGCGGAAACCGGGCAAGAGACCCAGTACTTC.

CDR3 amino acids: CASSLALGGSGVYNEQFF. The DNA for the CDR3 is TGTGCCAGCAGCTTAGCGCTAGGCGGGAGCGGGGTTTACAATGAGCAGTTCTTC. This chain links TRBV7-6 with TRBJ2-1; 7 bases match TRBD2. From germline, CDR1 is SGHVS and CDR2 FNYEAQ. V lost 0 bases to trimming and J lost 4 bases; unmatched junction nucleotides: 12. The CDR3 extends over 18 amino acids.

The genes are TRBV27 and TRBJ2-5; D not certain. Per the germline V gene, CDR1 is MNHEY and CDR2 is SMNVEV (reference sequence). Deletions cut 6 bases from V and 2 bases from J, with 10 bases between. The CDR3 length is 13 residues. The CDR3 coding sequence is TGTGCCAGCAGAGGAGTAAGGCAAGAGACCCAGTACTTC. Translated: CASRGVRQETQYF.

The chain joins TRBV6-5 to TRBJ2-7, with D possibly TRBD2 on 5 matching bases. CDR1 is MNHEY and CDR2 is SVGAGI in the germline V gene. V was shortened by 2 bases and J by 7 bases, with 12 bases between the two germline ends. This CDR3 has 13 amino acids. The CDR3 sequence is CASSYAGSGEQYF. The CDR3 DNA reads TGTGCCAGCAGTTACGCGGGTTCCGGGGAGCAGTACTTC.

The chain employs TRBV5-1 and TRBJ1-2; D may be TRBD1 (6 bases). Germline V lookup: CDR1 SGHRS, CDR2 YFSETQ. This CDR3 is 19 amino acids long. Between the trimmed V and J ends, which lost 0 bases and 6 bases, there was a span of 27 bases. The CDR3 nucleotides are TGCGCCAGCAGCTTGGCCGGAAGGACAGCACTAGCTGAAGTGGATGGCTACACCTTC. Translation gives CASSLAGRTALAEVDGYTF.

The rearrangement links TRBV6-5 to TRBJ2-7; 10 positions match TRBD2. The trim removed 7 bases at V and 1 base at J, leaving 4 bases unmatched. This CDR3 region has 14 residues. Germline V gives CDR1 MNHEY, CDR2 SVGAGI. The DNA for the CDR3 is TGTGCCAGCAAATTACTAGCGGGGTCCTACGAGCAGTACTTC. Translation gives CASKLLAGSYEQYF.

In nucleotides, the CDR3 is TGCGCCAGCTCCCTAGGGGCGGGAGAACACAATGAGCAGTTCTTC. This encodes CASSLGAGEHNEQFF. This chain links TRBV10-2 with TRBJ2-1; 7 nucleotides match TRBD2. CDR3 length equals 15 residues. The germline V gene has CDR1 WSHSY and CDR2 SAAADI. V dropped 8 bases and J dropped 5; count of bases not matched to a gene: 12.

V is TRBV10-3 and J is TRBJ2-1; 11 bases line up with TRBD2. The CDR3 runs to 16 residues. Germline CDR1 is ENHRY and CDR2 is SYGVKD. Losses at the gene ends were 6 bases for V and 2 bases for J; bases not matched to a gene: 6. The CDR3 bases are TGTGCCATCAGACCATTAGCGGGAGGGACCTACAATGAGCAGTTCTTC. Protein sequence: CAIRPLAGGTYNEQFF.

The chain uses TRBV2 and TRBJ2-1, with D possibly matching TRBD2 (6 bases). The CDR3 totals 14 residues. The germline gives CDR1 SNHLY, CDR2 FYNNEI. Trimming took 6 bases from V and 3 from J, leaving 12 bases between them. This CDR3 is CASRGGFLYNEQFF. CDR3 coding DNA: TGTGCCAGCAGGGGGGGTTTCCTCTACAATGAGCAGTTCTTC.

In DNA, the CDR3 is TGCGCCAGCAGCCAGGGACAGGGTGTTCAGCCCCAGCATTTT. Amino acids: CASSQGQGVQPQHF. This chain uses TRBV4-3 with TRBJ1-5; 9 nucleotides agree with TRBD1. CDR3 length equals 14 residues. CDR1 and CDR2 (germline): LGHNA, YSLEER. V gave up 3 bases and J gave up 6 bases; unmatched junction bases: 3.

This clone was recorded only once. The genes are TRBV5-1 and TRBJ2-3; 7 bases are a match to TRBD2. V was clipped by 2 bases and J by 6 bases; unmatched bases: 6. CDR1 is SGHRS, CDR2 YFSETQ, per germline. The CDR3 sequence is 14 residues long. CDR3 sequence: CASSLRTSADTQYF. The CDR3, as DNA: TGCGCCAGCAGCTTAAGGACTAGTGCTGATACGCAGTATTTT.

The chain employs TRBV9 and TRBJ2-5; 9 nucleotides match TRBD1. CDR1 and CDR2 (germline): SGDLS, YYNGEE. The J segment lost 4 bases and the V segment lost 3 bases, leaving 7 bases of the junction unmatched. The CDR3 totals 15 residues. The CDR3: CASSDRGTGTETQYF. The DNA of the CDR3 is TGTGCCAGCAGCGATAGGGGGACAGGGACAGAGACCCAGTACTTC.

The rearrangement links TRBV19 to TRBJ1-5; D is undetermined. This CDR3 contains 14 residues. V dropped 5 bases and J dropped 3 bases, with 11 bases sitting between them. CDR1 LNHDA and CDR2 SQIVND come from the germline V gene (reference sequence). The CDR3 here is CASSEGVLNQPQHF. CDR3 DNA sequence: TGTGCCAGTAGTGAGGGCGTCCTCAATCAGCCCCAGCATTTT.

V is TRBV6-6 and J is TRBJ1-2; a weak D match, TRBD1 (6 bases). With 2 bases removed from V and 4 bases from J, the gap between germline ends came to 11 bases. Germline V gene data show CDR1 as MNHNY and CDR2 as SVGAGI (reference sequence). The CDR3 covers 14 residues. CDR3 DNA sequence: TGTGCCAGCAGTTACGGCGGACAGCGCTATGGCTACACCTTC. Encoded protein: CASSYGGQRYGYTF.

The V call is TRBV28, the J call TRBJ2-7; no clear D gene. V lost 5 bases and J 0 bases, leaving 11 bases between the germline ends. There are 14 residues in the CDR3. Germline V gene data show CDR1 as MDHEN and CDR2 as SYDVKM. The CDR3 loop is CASSVPPSSYEQYF. DNA for the CDR3: TGTGCCAGCAGTGTCCCCCCTAGCTCCTACGAGCAGTACTTC.

The chain employs TRBV5-6 and TRBJ2-7, with unresolved D. Trimming took off 1 base at V and 1 base at J, with 9 bases between the two ends. CDR1 and CDR2 (germline): SGHDT, YYEEEE. The CDR3 runs to 14 residues. The CDR3 DNA follows: TGTGCCAGCAGCTTGTCTTTCCCGTCCTACGAGCAGTACTTC. Translated, it gives CASSLSFPSYEQYF.

About this clone: Other DNA sequences of this sample code for an identical CDR3. The rearrangement links TRBV9 to TRBJ2-7, with D hard to call. There are 13 residues in the CDR3. Deletions cut 1 base from V and 7 bases from J, with 12 bases between. Germline CDR1 SGDLS, CDR2 YYNGEE. CDR3 residues: CASSVSAVSEQYF. The CDR3 nucleotides are TGTGCCAGCAGCGTATCGGCAGTTTCAGAGCAGTACTTC.

The rearrangement joins TRBV13 to TRBJ1-2; TRBD1 might be the D (6 bases). The CDR3 is 17 amino acids. V was clipped by 1 base and J by 8 bases, with 23 bases between them. CDR1 is PRHDT and CDR2 is FYEKMQ in the germline V gene (reference sequence). The chain's CDR3 is CASSLAPGQGRLGGYTF. In nucleotides, the CDR3 is TGTGCCAGCAGCTTAGCCCCCGGGCAGGGGCGGTTAGGGGGCTACACCTTC.

The chain links TRBV19 to TRBJ2-7; D call uncertain. The germline CDR1 and CDR2 sequences are LNHDA and SQIVND (reference sequence). This CDR3 has 10 residues. V lost 7 bases and J 5 bases, leaving 6 bases between the germline ends. As DNA, the CDR3 is TGTGCCAGTAAAAGGCACGAGCAGTACTTC. Residues: CASKRHEQYF.

The chain couples TRBV28 to TRBJ2-7; D not certain. Germline V gives CDR1 MDHEN, CDR2 SYDVKM. CDR3 length: 13 amino acids. Trimming removed 5 bases from V and 0 bases from J, with 8 bases in between. The CDR3, as DNA: TGTGCCAGCAGTCCTGGTTACTCCTACGAGCAGTACTTC. Its translation: CASSPGYSYEQYF. Filled out from reference TRBV28 and TRBJ2-7, the complete variable domain reads DVKVTQSSRYLVKRTGEKVFLECVQDMDHENMFWYRQDPGLGLRLIYFSYDVKMKEKGDIPEGYSVSREKKERFSLILESASTNQTSMYLCASSPGYSYEQYFGPGTRLTVT.

The chain has TRBV6-1 and TRBJ2-3; perhaps TRBD1 as D (6 bases). The V and J ends lost 3 bases and 10 bases respectively, with 20 bases between them. Germline V gene data show CDR1 as MNHNS and CDR2 as SASEGT. The CDR3 runs to 15 residues. CDR3 DNA: TGTGCCAGCAGTGAGCTGGGGGCAGGCATGTGGTCGCAGTATTTT. It specifies CASSELGAGMWSQYF.

This chain connects TRBV7-2 to TRBJ2-7, with D perhaps assigned TRBD1 or TRBD2 (5 bases each). This CDR3 contains 14 residues. Trimming left V 2 bases short and J 1 base short, with 9 bases between. Germline lookup yields CDR1 SGHTA and CDR2 FQGNSA. This CDR3 is CASSLIEGSYEQYF. The CDR3 bases are TGTGCCAGCAGCTTAATCGAGGGGTCCTACGAGCAGTACTTC.

The chain carries TRBV28 and TRBJ2-5, with D possibly TRBD2 on 6 matching bases. Trimming stripped 8 bases from V and 4 bases from J, with 20 bases between. CDR3 length: 15 amino acids. The germline V gene encodes CDR1 MDHEN and CDR2 SYDVKM. Here the CDR3 reads CASGSGLGEAETQYF. In nucleotides, the CDR3 is TGTGCCAGCGGGTCAGGGTTGGGGGAGGCAGAGACCCAGTACTTC.

The chain employs TRBV11-2 and TRBJ1-6, with 7 bases lining up with TRBD1. With V trimmed by 2 bases and J by 7 bases, 5 bases remained unmatched. The CDR3 covers 15 residues. The V gene's germline CDR1 is SGHAT and CDR2 FQNNGV. CDR3 nucleotides: TGTGCCAGCAGCTTATCCAGGGGGAGAAATTCACCCCTCCACTTT. This codes for CASSLSRGRNSPLHF.

The chain has TRBV7-2 and TRBJ2-5; possibly TRBD2 for D (6 bases). Trimming removed 4 bases from V and 3 bases from J, with 18 bases in between. This CDR3 is 16 amino acids long. Germline CDR1 is SGHTA and CDR2 is FQGNSA. The CDR3 protein is CASSSKGRPLKETQYF. As DNA, the CDR3 is TGTGCCAGCAGCTCGAAGGGGAGGCCCCTAAAAGAGACCCAGTACTTC.

The chain recombines TRBV7-6 with TRBJ1-2, with D possibly TRBD1 on 6 matching bases. Germline-derived CDR1 and CDR2 are SGHVS and FNYEAQ. CDR3 size: 14 residues. The ends were cut back, 5 bases at V and 8 bases at J, with 18 bases in the middle. CDR3 region: CASSEDLTGNGYTF. For the CDR3, the DNA is TGTGCCAGCAGCGAAGATCTAACAGGGAACGGCTACACCTTC.